The clone carrying this T cell receptor beta chain was seen only a few times. In the source study's methods: Estimated nucleated cell counts came from reference gene primer amplification. Sequencing was performed with immunoSEQ multiplex PCR; in TCRdb, only in-frame clones are kept and a portion is missing. For V, J and clone size, that table is used; D and trimming come from the DNA. Among roughly 140,000 clones listed, around 82% were seen once. CDR3 length: 12 amino acids. Germline CDR1 and CDR2: LGHDT and YNNKEL (reference sequence). V was clipped by 0 bases and J by 9 bases, with 5 bases between them. This record comes from a study of blood T cell repertoires in COVID-19.

The genes are TRBV3-1 (or the pseudogene TRBV3-2) and TRBJ2-2; D uncertain. Sequencing used peripheral blood. This TCR derives from a woman in her fifties or sixties with acute or convalescent COVID-19. Here the CDR3 reads CASSQDLWELFF. In DNA, the CDR3 is TGTGCCAGCAGCCAAGATCTCTGGGAGCTGTTTTTT.